The clone carrying this T cell receptor beta chain has a handful of counts. This sample was included in a study of blood T cell repertoires in COVID-19. Profiling relied on immunoSEQ multiplex PCR, and the TCRdb table lists in-frame clones only, not all of them. Of 250,000 to 350,000 clones in the sample, 75% to 90% were seen once. This clonotype originated in an older woman with acute or convalescent COVID-19. Sample: peripheral blood.

The DNA of the CDR3 is TGCGGCGGGACAGCAGAGACCCAGTACTTC. Translation gives CGGTAETQYF. J is TRBJ2-5 and V is TRBV20-1, with D perhaps TRBD1 (7 bases). Germline lookup yields CDR1 DFQATT and CDR2 SNEGSKA (reference sequence). This CDR3 is 10 amino acids long.